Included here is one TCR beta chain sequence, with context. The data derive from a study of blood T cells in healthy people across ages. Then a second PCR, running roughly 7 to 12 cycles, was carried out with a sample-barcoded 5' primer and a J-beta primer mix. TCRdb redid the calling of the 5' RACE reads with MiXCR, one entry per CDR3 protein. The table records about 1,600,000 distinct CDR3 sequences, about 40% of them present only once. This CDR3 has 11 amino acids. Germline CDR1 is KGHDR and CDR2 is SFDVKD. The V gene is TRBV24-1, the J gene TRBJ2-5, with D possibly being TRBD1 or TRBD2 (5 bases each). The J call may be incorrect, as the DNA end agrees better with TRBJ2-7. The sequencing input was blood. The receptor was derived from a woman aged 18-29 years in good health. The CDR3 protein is CATSGGYEQYF. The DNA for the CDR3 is TGTGCCACCAGTGGGGGGTACGAGCAGTACTTC.